This T cell receptor (beta chain) was identified during a study of control samples from healthy donors and cancer patients. The table came from immunoSEQ multiplex PCR; TCRdb's copy has only in-frame clones and leaves some out. The table lists 150,000 to 200,000 clones, around 95% of them singletons. Germline loops: CDR1 KGHSH, CDR2 LQKENI. The junction had 11 bases not matched to a gene; V was cut back by 3 bases and J by 2 bases. The CDR3 length is 18 residues. Sequencing was done on a sample of blood. The clonotype originates from a woman in her sixties or seventies in good health. The V gene is TRBV18, the J gene TRBJ2-2, with TRBD2 matching 8 bases. The chain's CDR3 is CASSPRLGLAGNTGELFF. The CDR3 DNA follows: TGTGCCAGCTCACCCCGACTGGGGTTAGCGGGAAACACCGGGGAGCTGTTTTTT.